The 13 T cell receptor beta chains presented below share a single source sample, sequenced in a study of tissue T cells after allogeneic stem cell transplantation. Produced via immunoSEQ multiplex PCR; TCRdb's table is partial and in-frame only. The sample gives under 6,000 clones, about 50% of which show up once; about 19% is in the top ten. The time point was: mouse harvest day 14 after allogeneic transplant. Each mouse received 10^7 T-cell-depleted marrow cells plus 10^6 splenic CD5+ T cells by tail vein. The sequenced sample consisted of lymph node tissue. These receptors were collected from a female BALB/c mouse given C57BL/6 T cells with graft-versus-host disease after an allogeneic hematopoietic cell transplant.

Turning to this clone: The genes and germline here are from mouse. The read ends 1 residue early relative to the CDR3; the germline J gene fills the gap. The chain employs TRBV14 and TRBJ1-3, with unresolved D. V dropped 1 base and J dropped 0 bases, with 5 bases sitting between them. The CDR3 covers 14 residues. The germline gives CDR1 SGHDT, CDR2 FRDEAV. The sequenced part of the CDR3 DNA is TGTGCCAGCAGTTTCGGGGTTTCTGGAAATACGCTCTAT. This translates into CASSFGVSGNTLY. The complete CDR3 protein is CASSFGVSGNTLYF.

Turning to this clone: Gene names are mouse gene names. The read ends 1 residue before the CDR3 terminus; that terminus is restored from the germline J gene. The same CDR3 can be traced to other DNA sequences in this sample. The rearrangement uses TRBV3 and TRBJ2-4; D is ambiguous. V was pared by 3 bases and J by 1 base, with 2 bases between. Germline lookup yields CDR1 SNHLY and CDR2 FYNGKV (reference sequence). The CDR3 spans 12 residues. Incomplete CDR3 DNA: TGTGCCAGCAGCTTCGGTCAAAACACCTTGTAC. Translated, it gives CASSFGQNTLY. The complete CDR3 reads CASSFGQNTLYF.

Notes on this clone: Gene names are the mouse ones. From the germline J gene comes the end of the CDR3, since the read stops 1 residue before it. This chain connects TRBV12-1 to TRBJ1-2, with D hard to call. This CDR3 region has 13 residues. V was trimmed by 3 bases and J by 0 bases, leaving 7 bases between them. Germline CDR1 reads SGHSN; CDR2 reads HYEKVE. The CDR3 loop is CASSTSPNSDYTF. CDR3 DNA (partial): TGTGCCAGCTCTACCAGCCCAAACTCCGACTACACC.

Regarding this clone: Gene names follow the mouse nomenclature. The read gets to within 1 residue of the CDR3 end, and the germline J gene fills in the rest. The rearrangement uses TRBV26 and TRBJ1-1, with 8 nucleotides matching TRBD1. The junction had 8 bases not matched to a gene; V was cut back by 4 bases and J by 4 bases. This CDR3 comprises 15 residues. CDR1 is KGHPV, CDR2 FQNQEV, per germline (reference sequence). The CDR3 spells CASSRRTGMVTEVFF. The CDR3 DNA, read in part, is TGTGCCAGCAGTCGGAGGACAGGGATGGTCACAGAAGTCTTC.

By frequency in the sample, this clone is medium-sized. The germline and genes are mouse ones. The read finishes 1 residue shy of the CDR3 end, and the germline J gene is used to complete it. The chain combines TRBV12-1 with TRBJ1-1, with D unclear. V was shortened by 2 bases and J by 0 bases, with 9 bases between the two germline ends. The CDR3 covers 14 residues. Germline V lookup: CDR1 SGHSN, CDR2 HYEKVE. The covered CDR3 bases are TGTGCCAGCTCTCCGACTCCCGCAAACACAGAAGTCTTC. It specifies CASSPTPANTEVF. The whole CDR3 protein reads CASSPTPANTEVFF.

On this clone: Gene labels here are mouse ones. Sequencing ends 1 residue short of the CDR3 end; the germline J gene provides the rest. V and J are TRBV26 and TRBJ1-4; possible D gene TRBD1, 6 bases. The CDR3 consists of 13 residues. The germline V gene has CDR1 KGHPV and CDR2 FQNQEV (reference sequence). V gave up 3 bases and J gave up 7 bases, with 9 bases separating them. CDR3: CASSLDRSERLFF. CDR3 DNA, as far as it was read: TGTGCCAGCAGTCTCGACAGGTCCGAAAGATTATTT.

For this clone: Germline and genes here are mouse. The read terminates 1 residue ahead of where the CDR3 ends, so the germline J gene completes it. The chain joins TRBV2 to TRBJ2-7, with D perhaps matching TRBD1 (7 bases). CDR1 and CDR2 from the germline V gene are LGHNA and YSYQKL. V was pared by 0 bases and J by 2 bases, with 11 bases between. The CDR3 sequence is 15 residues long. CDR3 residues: CASSQEGRGAYEQYF. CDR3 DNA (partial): TGTGCCAGCAGCCAAGAAGGCAGGGGGGCCTATGAACAGTAC.

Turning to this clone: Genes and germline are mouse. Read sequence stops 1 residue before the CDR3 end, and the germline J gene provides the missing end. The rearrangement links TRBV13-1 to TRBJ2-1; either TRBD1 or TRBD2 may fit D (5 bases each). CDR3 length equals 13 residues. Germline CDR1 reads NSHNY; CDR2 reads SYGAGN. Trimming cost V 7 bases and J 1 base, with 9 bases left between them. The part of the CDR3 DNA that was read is TGTGCCAGCTACCGGGACAACTATGCTGAGCAGTTC. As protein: CASYRDNYAEQF. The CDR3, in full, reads CASYRDNYAEQFF.

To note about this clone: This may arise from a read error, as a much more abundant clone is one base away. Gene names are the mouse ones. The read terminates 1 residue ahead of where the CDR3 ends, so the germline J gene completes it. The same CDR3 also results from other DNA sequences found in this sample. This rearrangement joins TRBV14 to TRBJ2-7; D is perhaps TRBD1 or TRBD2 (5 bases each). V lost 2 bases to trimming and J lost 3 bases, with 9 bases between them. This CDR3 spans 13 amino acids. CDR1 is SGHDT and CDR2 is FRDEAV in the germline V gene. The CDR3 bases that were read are TGTGCCAGCAGTTTGACCGGGGGCTATGAACAGTAC. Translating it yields CASSLTGGYEQY. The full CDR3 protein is CASSLTGGYEQYF.

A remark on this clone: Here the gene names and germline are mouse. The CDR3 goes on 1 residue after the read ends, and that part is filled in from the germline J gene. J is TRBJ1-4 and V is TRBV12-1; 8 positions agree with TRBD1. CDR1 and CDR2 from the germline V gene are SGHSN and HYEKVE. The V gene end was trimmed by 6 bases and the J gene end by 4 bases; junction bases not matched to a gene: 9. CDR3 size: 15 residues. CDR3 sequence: CASSFTGGGNERLFF. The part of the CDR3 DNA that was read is TGTGCCAGCAGCTTTACAGGGGGAGGCAACGAAAGATTATTT.

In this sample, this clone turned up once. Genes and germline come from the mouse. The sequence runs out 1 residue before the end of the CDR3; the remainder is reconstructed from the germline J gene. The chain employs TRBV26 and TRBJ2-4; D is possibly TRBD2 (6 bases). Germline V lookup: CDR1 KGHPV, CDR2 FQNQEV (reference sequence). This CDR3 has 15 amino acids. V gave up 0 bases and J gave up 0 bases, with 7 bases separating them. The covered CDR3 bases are TGTGCCAGCAGTCTGTCCGGGGGGAGTCAAAACACCTTGTAC. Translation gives CASSLSGGSQNTLY. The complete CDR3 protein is CASSLSGGSQNTLYF.

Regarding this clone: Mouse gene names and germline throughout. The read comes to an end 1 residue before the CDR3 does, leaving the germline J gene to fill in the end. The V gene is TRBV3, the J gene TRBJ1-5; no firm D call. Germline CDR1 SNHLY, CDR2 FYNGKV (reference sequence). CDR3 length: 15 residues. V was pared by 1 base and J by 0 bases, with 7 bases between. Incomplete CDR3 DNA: TGTGCCAGCAGCTTAGGAGGCAATAACAACCAGGCTCCGCTT. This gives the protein CASSLGGNNNQAPL. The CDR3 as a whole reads CASSLGGNNNQAPLF.

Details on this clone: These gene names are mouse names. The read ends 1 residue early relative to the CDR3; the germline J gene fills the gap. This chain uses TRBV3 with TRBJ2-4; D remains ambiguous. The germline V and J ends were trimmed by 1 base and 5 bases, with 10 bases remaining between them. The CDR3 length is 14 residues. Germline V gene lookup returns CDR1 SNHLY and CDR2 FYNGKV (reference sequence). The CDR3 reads CASSLEGRRNTLYF. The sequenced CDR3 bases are TGTGCCAGCAGCTTAGAGGGTAGGAGAAACACCTTGTAC. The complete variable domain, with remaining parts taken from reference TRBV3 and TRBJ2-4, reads GPKVLQIPSHQIIDMGQMVTLNCDPVSNHLYFYWYKQILGQQMEFLVNFYNGKVMEKSKLFKDQFSVERPDGSYFTLKIQPTALEDSAVYFCASSLEGRRNTLYFGAGTRLSVL.